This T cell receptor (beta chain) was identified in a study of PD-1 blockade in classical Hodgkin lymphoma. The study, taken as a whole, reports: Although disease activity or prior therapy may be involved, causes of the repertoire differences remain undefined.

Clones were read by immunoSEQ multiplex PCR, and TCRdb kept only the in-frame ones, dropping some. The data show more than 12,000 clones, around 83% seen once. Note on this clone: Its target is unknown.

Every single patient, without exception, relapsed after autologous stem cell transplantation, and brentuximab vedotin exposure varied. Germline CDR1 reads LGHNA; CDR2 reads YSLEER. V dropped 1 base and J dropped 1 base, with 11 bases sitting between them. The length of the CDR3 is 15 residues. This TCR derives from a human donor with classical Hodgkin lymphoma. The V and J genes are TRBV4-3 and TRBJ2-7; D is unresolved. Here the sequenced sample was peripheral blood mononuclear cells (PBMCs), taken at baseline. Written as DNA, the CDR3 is TGCGCCAGCAGCCAAGTACCGGGTCCTTCCTACGAGCAGTACTTC. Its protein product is CASSQVPGPSYEQYF.